This T cell receptor beta chain appears in the sequencing data of a study of radiotherapy plus CTLA-4 blockade in lung cancer (dated by TCRdb to about 2018). Study-wide context: Among the enrolled patients, around 17% had an objective response, and 31% reached disease control. What the work shows at the level of the full study, not this receptor alone: Increased serum interferon-beta after radiation, together with early dynamic changes in blood T cell clones, were reported to be the strongest predictors of response. After treatment with radiotherapy and ipilimumab, TCR clones that originated in tumors expanded in peripheral blood.

In this study, focal radiation therapy paired with CTLA-4 blockade (ipilimumab) was tested in patients who had chemo-refractory metastatic non-small-cell lung cancer. According to the germline V gene (reference sequence), CDR1 reads MNHNY and CDR2 reads SVGAGI. Taken from cysteine to phenylalanine, the CDR3 has 11 residues. Only the CDR3 portion is preserved as DNA: 33 bases, with reading frame beginning at the first base. V is shortened by 7 bases, J by 8 bases, and the region joining them spans 8 bases. As regards this clone: Its antigen remains undetermined. The record has no base qualities; no much larger clone is one base away.

The method behind the library was the immunoSEQ multiplex PCR assay. Entries here come from immuneACCESS through TCRdb and include only in-frame sequences with V and J called. Some clones fail to appear in such tables; in the studies checked, an unresolved V gene covers under half of the shortfall, and the cause of the remainder is unknown. Present in this sample are about 80,000 clones, under 90% of which were seen just once. The ten most abundant clones make up approximately 0.77% of the sample. This specimen was peripheral blood, taken from a patient treated with radiotherapy plus ipilimumab. The chain uses TRBV6-6 and TRBJ1-4, with the D gene call left open. The sequence was collected from a human donor with non-small cell lung cancer who had stable disease on radiotherapy plus ipilimumab. In nucleotide form, the sequence is TGTGCCAGCACGACGGGGGAAAAACTGTTTTTT. Its protein is CASTTGEKLFF.